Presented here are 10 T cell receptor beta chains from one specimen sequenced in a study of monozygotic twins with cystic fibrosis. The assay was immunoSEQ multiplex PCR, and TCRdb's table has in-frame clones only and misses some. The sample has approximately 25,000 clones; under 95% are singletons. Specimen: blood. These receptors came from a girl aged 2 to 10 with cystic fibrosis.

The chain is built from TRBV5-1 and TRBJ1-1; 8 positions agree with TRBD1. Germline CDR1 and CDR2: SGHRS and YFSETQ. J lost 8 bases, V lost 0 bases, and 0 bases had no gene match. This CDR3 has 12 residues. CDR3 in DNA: TGCGCCAGCAGCTTGGGACAGGGGGAAGCTTTCTTT. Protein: CASSLGQGEAFF.

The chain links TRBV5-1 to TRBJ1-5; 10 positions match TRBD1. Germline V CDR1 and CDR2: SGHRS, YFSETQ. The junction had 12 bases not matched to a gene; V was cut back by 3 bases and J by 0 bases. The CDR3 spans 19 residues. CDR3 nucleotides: TGCGCCAGCAGCTCATGCCGGGACAGGGGCCCTAATAGCAATCAGCCCCAGCATTTT. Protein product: CASSSCRDRGPNSNQPQHF. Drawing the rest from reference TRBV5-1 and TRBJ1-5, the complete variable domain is KAGVTQTPRYLIKTRGQQVTLSCSPISGHRSVSWYQQTPGQGLQFLFEYFSETQRNKGNFPGRFSGRQFSNSRSEMNVSTLELGDSALYLCASSSCRDRGPNSNQPQHFGDGTRLSIL.

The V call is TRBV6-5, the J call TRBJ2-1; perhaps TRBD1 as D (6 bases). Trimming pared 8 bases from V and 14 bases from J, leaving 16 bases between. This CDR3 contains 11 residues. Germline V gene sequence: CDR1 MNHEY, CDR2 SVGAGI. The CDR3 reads CASGPTGSKFF. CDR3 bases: TGTGCCAGCGGACCCACAGGGTCGAAGTTCTTC.

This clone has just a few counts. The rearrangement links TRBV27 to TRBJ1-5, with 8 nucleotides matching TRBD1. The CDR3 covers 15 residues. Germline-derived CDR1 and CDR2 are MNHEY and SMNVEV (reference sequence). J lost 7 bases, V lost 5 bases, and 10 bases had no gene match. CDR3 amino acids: CASSPLDRGGQPQHF. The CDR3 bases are TGTGCCAGCAGTCCCCTAGACAGGGGTGGCCAGCCCCAGCATTTT.

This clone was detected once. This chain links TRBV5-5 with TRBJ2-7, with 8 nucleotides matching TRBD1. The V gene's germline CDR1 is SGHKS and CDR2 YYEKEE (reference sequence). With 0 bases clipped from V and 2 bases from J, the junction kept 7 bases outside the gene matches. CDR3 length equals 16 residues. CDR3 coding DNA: TGTGCCAGCAGCTTGGTATGGGACAGGAACCCCTACGAGCAGTACTTC. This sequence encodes CASSLVWDRNPYEQYF. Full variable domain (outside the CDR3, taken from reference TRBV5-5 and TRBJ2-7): DAGVTQSPTHLIKTRGQQVTLRCSPISGHKSVSWYQQVLGQGPQFIFQYYEKEERGRGNFPDRFSARQFPNYSSELNVNALLLGDSALYLCASSLVWDRNPYEQYFGPGTRLTVT.

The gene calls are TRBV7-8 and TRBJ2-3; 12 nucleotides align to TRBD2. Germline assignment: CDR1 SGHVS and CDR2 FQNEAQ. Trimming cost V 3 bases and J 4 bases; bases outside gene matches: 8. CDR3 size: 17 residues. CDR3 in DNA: TGTGCCAGCAGCTTTACTAGCGGGGGGAGTCCGGCAGATACGCAGTATTTT. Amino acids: CASSFTSGGSPADTQYF.

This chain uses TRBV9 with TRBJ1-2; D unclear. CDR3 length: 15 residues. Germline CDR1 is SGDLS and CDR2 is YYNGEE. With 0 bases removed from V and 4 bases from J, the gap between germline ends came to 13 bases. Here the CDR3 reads CASSVGLGGFYGYTF. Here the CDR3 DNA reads TGTGCCAGCAGCGTAGGTCTCGGAGGCTTCTATGGCTACACCTTC.

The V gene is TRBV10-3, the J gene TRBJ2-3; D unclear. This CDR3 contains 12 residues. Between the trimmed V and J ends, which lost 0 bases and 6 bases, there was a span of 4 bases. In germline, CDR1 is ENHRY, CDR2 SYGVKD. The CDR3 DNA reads TGTGCCATCAGTGAGTCGCCCGATACGCAGTATTTT. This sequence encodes CAISESPDTQYF.

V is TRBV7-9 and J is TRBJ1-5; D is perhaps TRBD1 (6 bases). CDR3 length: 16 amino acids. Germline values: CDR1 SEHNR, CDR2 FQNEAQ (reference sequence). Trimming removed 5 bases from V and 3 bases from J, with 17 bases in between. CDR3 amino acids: CASSPGGGLINQPQHF. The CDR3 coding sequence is TGTGCCAGCAGCCCTGGCGGGGGCCTTATCAATCAGCCCCAGCATTTT.

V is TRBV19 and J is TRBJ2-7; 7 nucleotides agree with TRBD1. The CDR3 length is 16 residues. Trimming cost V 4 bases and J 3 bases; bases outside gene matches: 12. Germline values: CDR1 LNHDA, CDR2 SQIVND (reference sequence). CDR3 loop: CASSSNRDSLFYEQYF. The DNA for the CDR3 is TGTGCCAGTAGTAGCAACAGGGACAGCCTCTTCTACGAGCAGTACTTC.